This TCR beta chain was sequenced in a study of molecular identifiers for immune sequencing clone quantification. Per the germline V gene, CDR1 is LNHDA and CDR2 is SQIVND (reference sequence). The V end was cut by 7 bases, the J end by 2 bases, with 16 bases between. The CDR3 extends over 15 amino acids. In the case of this clonotype: Possible read error: a much larger clone is one base away.

TCRdb redid the calling of the PCR reads with MiXCR, one entry per CDR3 protein. This repertoire shows roughly 320,000 distinct CDR3 sequences, roughly a quarter found once; its top ten account for around 0.7%. Input material: naive CD8+ T cells from blood, with Jurkat cell RNA spiked in. Subset meaning: FACS-sorted CD8+CD4-CCR7+CD45RA+ naive T cells. The chain couples TRBV19 to TRBJ2-3, with unresolved D. The sequence derives from a human donor in good health. Some libraries in this study had Jurkat cell RNA spiked in. Here the CDR3 DNA reads TGTGCCAGTACCCCCGCCGCGCCTACCACAGATACGCAGTATTTT. Encoded protein: CASTPAAPTTDTQYF.